Below, 22 T cell receptor beta chains from the same sample are listed, as sequenced in a study of T cells in Graves' hyperthyroidism and ophthalmopathy. Template material for amplifying TCR beta CDR3 regions consisted of RNA transcripts. Using the HTBI primer set, a first-round RT-PCR was run on the TCR CDR3. From the multiplex PCR reads, TCRdb called clonotypes with MiXCR, one entry per CDR3 protein. Of around 520,000 distinct CDR3 sequences listed, approximately 15% are singletons. The sample comprised blood. The receptors come from a woman between 40 and 55 years old with Graves' hyperthyroidism.

The sample holds many counts of this clonotype. J is TRBJ2-1 and V is TRBV6-2 or TRBV6-3, with 9 bases that match TRBD2. Germline CDR1 and CDR2: MNHEY and SVGEGT. The CDR3 runs 15 residues. The V and J ends lost 4 bases and 6 bases, in that order; junction bases with no gene match: 7. The chain's CDR3 is CASSSTQTSGNEQFF. The DNA for the CDR3 is TGTGCCAGCAGTTCCACCCAGACTAGCGGCAATGAGCAGTTCTTC.

This chain uses TRBV5-6 with TRBJ2-7; possible D gene TRBD2, 6 bases. The V and J ends lost 3 bases and 2 bases respectively, with 12 bases between them. The CDR3 extends over 14 amino acids. Germline V CDR1 and CDR2: SGHDT, YYEEEE. The CDR3 DNA reads TGTGCCAGCAGCTATTTAGTAGCGGCCTACGAGCAGTACTTC. This translates into CASSYLVAAYEQYF.

The sample holds many counts of this clonotype. V is TRBV5-5 and J is TRBJ2-7; D gene uncertain. Germline CDR1 SGHKS, CDR2 YYEKEE (reference sequence). Trimming stripped 1 base from V and 2 bases from J, with 10 bases between. CDR3 length equals 14 residues. The CDR3 DNA is TGTGCCAGCAGCTTGTATGAGGCAGCCTACGAGCAGTACTTC. Translation gives CASSLYEAAYEQYF.

Regarding this clonotype: A much larger clone sits a single nucleotide away, making a read error possible. The CDR3 loop reads CASSLGSANTGEPFF. CDR3 nucleotides: TGTGCCAGCAGCTTAGGATCAGCGAACACCGGGGAGCCGTTTTTT. The chain recombines TRBV11-2 with TRBJ2-2; TRBD2 is a possible D gene (5 bases). This CDR3 contains 15 residues. CDR1 and CDR2 (germline): SGHAT, FQNNGV. Using reference TRBV11-2 and TRBJ2-2 for the parts outside the CDR3, the full variable domain is EAGVAQSPRYKIIEKRQSVAFWCNPISGHATLYWYQQILGQGPKLLIQFQNNGVVDDSQLPKDRFSAERLKGVDSTLKIQPAKLEDSAVYLCASSLGSANTGEPFFGEGSRLTVL.

In its sample, this clonotype was seen many times. This chain uses TRBV2 with TRBJ1-4; D perhaps matches TRBD1 (5 bases). Trimming removed 3 bases from V and 4 bases from J, with 12 bases in between. The CDR3 spans 15 residues. Germline assignment: CDR1 SNHLY and CDR2 FYNNEI. In DNA, the CDR3 is TGTGCCAGCAGTGACCCGGGACTCTTTAATGAAAAACTGTTTTTT. Amino acid sequence: CASSDPGLFNEKLFF. Full variable domain (rest looked up from reference TRBV2 and TRBJ1-4): EPEVTQTPSHQVTQMGQEVILRCVPISNHLYFYWYRQILGQKVEFLVSFYNNEISEKSEIFDDQFSVERPDGSNFTLKIRSTKLEDSAMYFCASSDPGLFNEKLFFGSGTQLSVL.

As regards this clonotype: This sequence may be a read error, since a much larger clone differs from it by one base. The chain joins TRBV6-2 or TRBV6-3 to TRBJ2-7; D uncertain. The ends were cut back, 2 bases at V and 5 bases at J, with 19 bases in the middle. CDR3 length: 16 residues. The germline V gene has CDR1 MNHEY and CDR2 SVGEGT. The DNA of the CDR3 is TGTGCCAGCAGTTACGGTCTCTGGGCGACTGGAGACGAGCAGTACTTC. It specifies CASSYGLWATGDEQYF.

This clonotype has a count of ten or more. The chain is built from TRBV3-1 and TRBJ2-7; D is possibly TRBD1 or TRBD2 (5 bases each). With 1 base removed from V and 3 bases from J, the gap between germline ends came to 7 bases. The CDR3 sequence is 13 residues long. Per germline, CDR1 LGHDT and CDR2 YNNKEL (reference sequence). The chain's CDR3 is CASSQVGGYEQYF. The CDR3 bases are TGTGCCAGCAGCCAAGTTGGGGGCTACGAGCAGTACTTC.

Turning to this clonotype: At one of its ends the junction is not consistent with the germline gene, which may arise from a read error. The chain employs TRBV28 and TRBJ1-2; the match to TRBD1 covers 10 bases. CDR3 size: 15 residues. The V gene's germline CDR1 is MDHEN and CDR2 SYDVKM. CDR3 protein: CASSRPGQGFYSYTF. In DNA form, the CDR3 reads TGTGCCAGCAGTCGACCGGGACAGGGGTTCTATAGCTACACCTTC.

This clonotype has more than one count but fewer than ten. The chain carries TRBV19 and TRBJ2-1; maybe TRBD2 (5 bases). CDR3 length: 15 amino acids. CDR1 is LNHDA, CDR2 SQIVND, per germline (reference sequence). V was trimmed by 3 bases and J by 8 bases, leaving 17 bases between them. CDR3 residues: CASSIGVGPTYEQFF. CDR3 sequence (DNA): TGTGCCAGTAGTATCGGGGTGGGCCCCACCTATGAGCAGTTCTTC.

This CDR3 reads CASSQWEGLYNEQFF. The DNA of the CDR3 is TGTGCCAGCAGCCAGTGGGAGGGCCTTTACAATGAGCAGTTCTTC. This rearrangement joins TRBV14 to TRBJ2-1; 7 bases are shared with TRBD2. V lost 3 bases, J lost 4 bases, and 6 bases stayed unmatched. Germline V gene sequence: CDR1 SGHDN, CDR2 FVKESK. The CDR3 is made up of 15 amino acids.

In its sample, this clonotype was seen many times. This chain connects TRBV20-1 to TRBJ2-7; D may be TRBD1 (7 bases). CDR1 and CDR2 (germline): DFQATT, SNEGSKA (reference sequence). V shed 0 bases and J shed 6 bases, with 15 bases lying between them. The CDR3 loop spans 14 amino acids. CDR3 sequence reads: CSARDLRQGLEQYF. The CDR3 DNA is TGCAGTGCTAGAGATTTGAGACAGGGACTCGAGCAGTACTTC.

Regarding this clonotype: A much larger clone lies one base from this, so it may be a read error. Given the absence of the conserved phenylalanine or tryptophan at the CDR3 end, a read error is likely. The V gene is TRBV3-1, the J gene TRBJ2-5; 12 bases align to TRBD2. The V segment lost 3 bases and the J segment 5 bases; nucleotides outside the gene matches: 4. Looked up from germline, CDR1 is LGHDT and CDR2 is YNNKEL (reference sequence). CDR3 length equals 15 residues. The CDR3 loop is CASSQTSGSGETQYL. CDR3 bases: TGTGCCAGCAGCCAGACTAGCGGGAGCGGGGAGACCCAGTACCTC.

V gene TRBV5-8 combines with J gene TRBJ1-2; possible D gene TRBD1, 5 bases. With 0 bases removed from V and 4 bases from J, the gap between germline ends came to 13 bases. The CDR3 runs 15 residues. Germline V gene sequence: CDR1 SGHTS, CDR2 YDEGEE. The DNA of the CDR3 is TGTGCCAGCAGCTTGGAACAGGAGGCCCCCTATGGCTACACCTTC. Translated: CASSLEQEAPYGYTF.

Turning to this clonotype: A read error may explain this, as a much larger clone is one base away. The V call is TRBV10-3, the J call TRBJ2-5, with a weak D call TRBD2 (6 bases). Germline lookup yields CDR1 ENHRY and CDR2 SYGVKD. The CDR3 is made up of 14 amino acids. CDR3 DNA: TGTGCCATCAGTGAGTCCGGGACTCAAGAGACCCAGTGCTTC. Its translation is CAISESGTQETQCF.

The chain carries TRBV5-6 and TRBJ2-4; D is unresolved. The V gene lost 4 bases and the J gene lost 7 bases, with 21 bases spanning the gap. Germline-derived CDR1 and CDR2 are SGHDT and YYEEEE. The CDR3 is 16 residues long. CDR3 sequence (DNA): TGTGCCAGCAGCCCGGGTCCCCTAGTAAGTTCGAACATTCAGTACTTC. Translation gives CASSPGPLVSSNIQYF.

This clonotype turned up a few times. The chain carries TRBV12-3 or TRBV12-4 and TRBJ2-4; tentative D call: TRBD2 (6 bases). V lost 8 bases, J lost 2 bases, and 10 bases lay in between. The CDR3 runs 13 residues. The CDR3 nucleotides read TGTGCCAGCGCGGGACTTTCCAAAAACATTCAGTACTTC. It yields the protein CASAGLSKNIQYF.

This clonotype was observed many times. The J gene is TRBJ2-7, the V gene TRBV28; D might be TRBD2 (6 bases). This CDR3 is built from 17 residues. V lost 3 bases and J lost 1, with 19 bases in between. Germline lookup yields CDR1 MDHEN and CDR2 SYDVKM. CDR3 protein: CASSLSTVGLASYEQYF. The DNA for the CDR3 is TGTGCCAGCAGTTTGTCAACTGTAGGGCTAGCGTCCTACGAGCAGTACTTC. The full variable domain, with the rest looked up from reference TRBV28 and TRBJ2-7, is DVKVTQSSRYLVKRTGEKVFLECVQDMDHENMFWYRQDPGLGLRLIYFSYDVKMKEKGDIPEGYSVSREKKERFSLILESASTNQTSMYLCASSLSTVGLASYEQYFGPGTRLTVT.

This clonotype was seen repeatedly, ten times or more. This chain connects TRBV29-1 to TRBJ2-3; the D is unclear. Germline V gene sequence: CDR1 SQVTM, CDR2 ANQGSEA. V dropped 6 bases and J dropped 3 bases, with 7 bases sitting between them. The CDR3 covers 11 residues. The CDR3 spells CSVSATDTQYF. The CDR3 coding sequence is TGCAGCGTAAGTGCAACAGATACGCAGTATTTT.

This clonotype was observed at least ten times. V is TRBV7-2 and J is TRBJ1-1, with D perhaps matching TRBD1 (6 bases). The CDR3 length is 14 residues. Germline V gives CDR1 SGHTA, CDR2 FQGNSA. The V gene lost 5 bases and the J gene lost 1 base, with 11 bases spanning the gap. In DNA form, the CDR3 reads TGTGCCAGCAGCCGAAAGGGGGGGAACACTGAAGCTTTCTTT. It translates to CASSRKGGNTEAFF.

This clonotype appeared many times. The chain couples TRBV20-1 to TRBJ2-3; possibly TRBD1 or TRBD2 for D (8 bases each). Germline CDR1 is DFQATT and CDR2 is SNEGSKA (reference sequence). This CDR3 has 14 residues. CDR3 DNA sequence: TGCAGCGAGACAGGGGTACTAGCGGCAGATACGCAGTATTTT. This codes for CSETGVLAADTQYF.

This clonotype turned up a few times. The gene calls are TRBV20-1 and TRBJ2-2, with TRBD2 matching 8 bases. The germline gives CDR1 DFQATT, CDR2 SNEGSKA (reference sequence). J lost 7 bases, V lost 7 bases, and 8 bases had no gene match. The CDR3 consists of 13 residues. CDR3 DNA: TGCAGTGTTGAGCGGGAGAGCTTCGGGGAGCTGTTTTTT. As protein: CSVERESFGELFF.

CDR3 sequence (DNA): TGTGCCAGCAGCCCCCCTGGGGTCACAGATACGCAGTATTTT. Its protein product is CASSPPGVTDTQYF. This chain connects TRBV3-1 to TRBJ2-3; D not certain. CDR3 length: 14 amino acids. V was shortened by 4 bases and J by 2 bases, with 10 bases between the two germline ends. Germline CDR1 LGHDT, CDR2 YNNKEL (reference sequence).